Listed below are T cell receptor beta chains from one sample, sequenced in a study of sequential checkpoint blockade in melanoma. Measured with immunoSEQ multiplex PCR; TCRdb has only the in-frame clones, and not every one. The sample has 2,300 or so clones; more than 20% are singletons. Source: tumor tissue (inferred from file names), taken from a patient given nivolumab and ipilimumab in sequence. These receptor sequences come from a human donor with melanoma. CDR3s include the opening cysteine and the closing phenylalanine or tryptophan. The D gene is left open where the match is weak. Clone size, where shown, is once, few, many, or a class for clones that have expanded.

CDR3: CAWSEGRNSPLHF
DNA: TGTGCCTGGAGTGAGGGGCGAAATTCACCCCTCCACTTT
D: .
size: few
J: TRBJ1-6
V: TRBV30

CDR3: CASRRKYSIQGYTF
DNA: TGCGCCAGCAGACGAAAATACAGTATTCAAGGCTACACCTTC
D: .
size: .
J: TRBJ1-2
V: TRBV5-1

CDR3: CASRSRLAGGSGSLTQYF
DNA: TGTGCCAGCAGATCGAGACTAGCGGGGGGGTCCGGTAGCCTTACGCAGTATTTT
D: TRBD2
size: few
J: TRBJ2-3
V: TRBV6-8

CDR3: CASSPPALAGGDTQYF
DNA: TGTGCCAGCTCACCACCGGCCCTAGCGGGGGGAGATACGCAGTATTTT
D: TRBD2
size: .
J: TRBJ2-3
V: TRBV18

CDR3: CASSPVLAGNTGELFF
DNA: TGTGCCAGCTCACCAGTACTAGCGGGTAACACCGGGGAGCTGTTTTTT
D: TRBD2
size: .
J: TRBJ2-2
V: TRBV18

CDR3: CASSHAADTRKLFF
DNA: TGTGCCAGCAGCCACGCAGCGGATACACGAAAACTGTTTTTT
D: .
size: medium-sized
J: TRBJ1-4
V: TRBV11-3

CDR3: CASSAHNRGLAGDKNIQYF
DNA: TGTGCCAGCAGCGCTCACAACCGGGGACTAGCGGGAGACAAAAACATTCAGTACTTC
D: TRBD2
size: .
J: TRBJ2-4
V: TRBV9

CDR3: CASKGPANIQYF
DNA: TGTGCCAGTAAGGGTCCAGCAAACATTCAGTACTTC
D: .
size: .
J: TRBJ2-4
V: TRBV19

CDR3: CAWSLGQGSYGYTF
DNA: TGTGCCTGGAGCTTAGGACAGGGGAGTTATGGCTACACCTTC
D: TRBD1
size: .
J: TRBJ1-2
V: TRBV30

CDR3: CASSHRASNHEQYF
DNA: TGCGCCAGCAGCCACCGGGCCTCGAACCACGAGCAGTACTTC
D: .
size: .
J: TRBJ2-7
V: TRBV5-1

CDR3: CASSSTIGSRGYTF
DNA: TGCGCCAGCAGTTCGACGATAGGCTCTCGGGGCTACACCTTC
D: .
size: .
J: TRBJ1-2
V: TRBV5-1

CDR3: CASSTFTRGQVETDTQYF
DNA: TGTGCCAGCAGCACATTCACCCGGGGACAGGTCGAGACAGATACGCAGTATTTT
D: TRBD1
size: many
J: TRBJ2-3
V: TRBV11-3